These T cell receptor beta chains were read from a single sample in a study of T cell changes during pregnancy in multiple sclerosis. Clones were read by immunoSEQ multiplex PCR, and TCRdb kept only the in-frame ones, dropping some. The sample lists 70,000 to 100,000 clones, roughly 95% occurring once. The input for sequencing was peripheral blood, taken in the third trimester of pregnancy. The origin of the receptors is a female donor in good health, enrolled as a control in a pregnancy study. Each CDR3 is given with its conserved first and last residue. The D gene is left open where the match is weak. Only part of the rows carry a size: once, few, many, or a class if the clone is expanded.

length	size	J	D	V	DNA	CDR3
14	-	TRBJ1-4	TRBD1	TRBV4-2	TGTGCCAGCAGCCACCAGGGGGCTGAGGAAAAACTGTTTTTT	CASSHQGAEEKLFF
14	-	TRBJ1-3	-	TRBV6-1	TGTGCCAGCAGTCTGTCCTACTCTGGAAACACCATATATTTT	CASSLSYSGNTIYF
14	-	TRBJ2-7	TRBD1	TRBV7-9	TGTGCCAGCAGCTTACCCGGGACAGGGGCCGAGCAGTACTTC	CASSLPGTGAEQYF
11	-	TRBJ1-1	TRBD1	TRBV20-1	TGCGGACAGGGGAAGGGCACTGAAGCTTTCTTT	CGQGKGTEAFF
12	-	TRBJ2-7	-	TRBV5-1	TGCGCCAGCAGCGCGTCGGGATACGAGCAGTACTTC	CASSASGYEQYF
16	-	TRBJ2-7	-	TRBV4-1	TGCGCCAGCAGCCAAGTGGCTAGCGAGATTTTTTACGAGCAGTACTTC	CASSQVASEIFYEQYF
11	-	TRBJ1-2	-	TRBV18	TGTGCCAGCTCGGGCAGCTATGGCTACACCTTC	CASSGSYGYTF
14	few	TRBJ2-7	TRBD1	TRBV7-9	TGTGCCAGCAGCTACGACAGGGGGTTTGACGAGCAGTACTTC	CASSYDRGFDEQYF
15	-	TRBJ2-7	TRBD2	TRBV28	TGTGCCAGCTCCCTACTAGCGGGAGGGCCGAACGAGCAGTACTTC	CASSLLAGGPNEQYF
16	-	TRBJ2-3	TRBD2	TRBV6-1	TGTGCCAGCAGTGTACCAGGACTAGCAGGCACAGATACGCAGTATTTT	CASSVPGLAGTDTQYF
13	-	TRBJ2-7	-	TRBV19	TGTGCCAGTAGTACAGACGGGTCCTACGAGCAGTACTTC	CASSTDGSYEQYF
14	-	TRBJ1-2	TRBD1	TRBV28	TGTGCCAGCAGTTTATCCCGATTACAGGGGCTGGACACCTTC	CASSLSRLQGLDTF
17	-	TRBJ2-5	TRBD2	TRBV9	TGTGCCAGCAGCGTAAACCGGTTTAGCGGGAGCGGTGAGACCCAGTACTTC	CASSVNRFSGSGETQYF
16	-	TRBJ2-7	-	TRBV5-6	TGTGCCAGCAGCTTGCGGGGGGCCGCTATCTCCTACGAGCAGTACTTC	CASSLRGAAISYEQYF
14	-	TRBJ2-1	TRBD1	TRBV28	TGTGCCAGCAACCTCGGGACAGACTACAATGAGCAGTTCTTC	CASNLGTDYNEQFF
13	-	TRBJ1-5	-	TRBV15	TGTGCCACCAGCCTCGGGGGCAATCAGCCCCAGCATTTT	CATSLGGNQPQHF
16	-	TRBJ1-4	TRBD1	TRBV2	TGTGCCAGCAGCGCCAGACAGGGGAGGGGGGGGGAAAAACTGTTTTTT	CASSARQGRGGEKLFF
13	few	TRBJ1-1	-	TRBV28	TGTGCCAGCAGTTTGAGGATGAACACTGAAGCTTTCTTT	CASSLRMNTEAFF
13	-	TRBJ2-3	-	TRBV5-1	TGCGCCAGCAGCTTGGGAGTGTCAGATACGCAGTATTTT	CASSLGVSDTQYF
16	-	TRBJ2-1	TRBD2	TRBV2	TGTGCCAGCAGAAGAGACCTAGCGGGAGGAAACAATGAGCAGTTCTTC	CASRRDLAGGNNEQFF